The 7 T cell receptor beta chains reported below all come from one sample, sequenced in a study of T cell responses to AZD1222 COVID-19 vaccine. Sequencing was performed with immunoSEQ multiplex PCR; in TCRdb, only in-frame clones are kept and a portion is missing. The table shows 90,000 to 150,000 clones, with around 90% occurring only once. The input for sequencing was peripheral blood, taken on day 0 of AZD1222 vaccination. These TCRs come from an adult in good health.

The rearrangement joins TRBV5-1 to TRBJ1-1; a possible D gene is TRBD1 (5 bases). Trimming cost V 5 bases and J 3 bases, with 14 bases left between them. The germline V gene encodes CDR1 SGHRS and CDR2 YFSETQ. The CDR3 is made up of 14 amino acids. The CDR3 nucleotides are TGCGCCAGCAGGCGTGAGGCCAGGGACACTGAAGCTTTCTTT. It is translated as CASRREARDTEAFF.

The chain recombines TRBV6-5 with TRBJ1-1; D is unresolved. Germline-derived CDR1 and CDR2 are MNHEY and SVGAGI. The CDR3 spans 15 residues. The germline V and J ends were trimmed by 2 bases and 4 bases, with 14 bases remaining between them. This CDR3 reads CASSYPYSPVTEAFF. For the CDR3, the DNA is TGTGCCAGCAGTTACCCATACAGTCCGGTCACTGAAGCTTTCTTT.

The J gene is TRBJ1-4, the V gene TRBV13; 7 bases fit TRBD1. The V segment lost 4 bases and the J segment 4 bases; nucleotides outside the gene matches: 6. Germline-derived CDR1 and CDR2 are PRHDT and FYEKMQ (reference sequence). The CDR3 spans 15 residues. The CDR3 reads CASSSTTGRNEKLFF. CDR3 DNA: TGTGCCAGCAGCTCCACGACAGGGCGTAATGAAAAACTGTTTTTT.

The chain joins TRBV15 to TRBJ2-1; 10 nucleotides line up with TRBD2. Germline trimming cut 10 bases from V and 5 bases from J; bases unmatched to any gene: 11. CDR1 LNHNV and CDR2 YYDKDF come from the germline V gene (reference sequence). This CDR3 region has 15 residues. CDR3 in amino acids: CASRRVAGGHNEQFF. The CDR3 DNA reads TGTGCCAGCAGGAGGGTAGCGGGGGGACACAATGAGCAGTTCTTC.

The chain links TRBV5-1 to TRBJ2-7, with 7 bases aligning to TRBD2. The junction had 3 bases not matched to a gene; V was cut back by 1 base and J by 8 bases. The V gene's germline CDR1 is SGHRS and CDR2 YFSETQ. The CDR3 has 12 residues. CDR3: CASSLPGLQQYF. The CDR3 nucleotides are TGCGCCAGCAGCTTGCCGGGACTACAGCAGTACTTC. The full variable domain, in which reference TRBV5-1 and TRBJ2-7 provide the parts outside the CDR3, is KAGVTQTPRYLIKTRGQQVTLSCSPISGHRSVSWYQQTPGQGLQFLFEYFSETQRNKGNFPGRFSGRQFSNSRSEMNVSTLELGDSALYLCASSLPGLQQYFGPGTRLTVT.

The chain's CDR3 is CSASSSGSNEKLFF. The CDR3 DNA reads as TGCAGTGCTAGTTCGTCAGGGTCTAATGAAAAACTGTTTTTT. The chain links TRBV20-1 to TRBJ1-4; D may be TRBD1 (5 bases). The CDR3 contains 14 residues. The germline V gene encodes CDR1 DFQATT and CDR2 SNEGSKA (reference sequence). V was clipped by 3 bases and J by 3 bases, with 11 bases between them.

The chain has TRBV6-5 and TRBJ1-1, with D maybe TRBD1 (5 bases). Germline-derived CDR1 and CDR2 are MNHEY and SVGAGI. The length of the CDR3 is 13 residues. Trimming removed 5 bases at V and 1 base at J, with 8 bases between. The DNA for the CDR3 is TGTGCCAGCAGTCGCAGGGAGAACACTGAAGCTTTCTTT. Translation: CASSRRENTEAFF.